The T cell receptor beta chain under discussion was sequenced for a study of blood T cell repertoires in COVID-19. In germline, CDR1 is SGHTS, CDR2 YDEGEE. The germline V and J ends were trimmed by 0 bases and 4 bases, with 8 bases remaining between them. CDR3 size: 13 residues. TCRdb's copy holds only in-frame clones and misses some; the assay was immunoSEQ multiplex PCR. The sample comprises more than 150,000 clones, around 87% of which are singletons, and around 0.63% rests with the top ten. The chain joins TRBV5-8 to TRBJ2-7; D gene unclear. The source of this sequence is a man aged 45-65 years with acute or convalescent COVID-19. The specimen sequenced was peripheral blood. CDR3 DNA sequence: TGTGCCAGCAGCTTGGACAACAATTACGAGCAGTACGTC. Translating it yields CASSLDNNYEQYV.